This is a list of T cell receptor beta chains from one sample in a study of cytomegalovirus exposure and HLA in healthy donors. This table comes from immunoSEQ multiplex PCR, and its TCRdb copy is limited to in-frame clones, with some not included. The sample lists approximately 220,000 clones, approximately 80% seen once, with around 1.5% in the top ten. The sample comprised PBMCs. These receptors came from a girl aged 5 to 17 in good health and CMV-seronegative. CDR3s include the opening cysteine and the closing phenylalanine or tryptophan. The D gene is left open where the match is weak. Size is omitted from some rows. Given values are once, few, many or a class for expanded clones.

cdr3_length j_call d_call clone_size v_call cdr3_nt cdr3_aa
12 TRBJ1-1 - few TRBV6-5 TGTGCCAGCAGGACATCCGGGACAGAAGCTTTCTTT CASRTSGTEAFF
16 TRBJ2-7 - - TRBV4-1 TGCGCCAGCAGCCAAGTCTTTTGGGGCAGGCTCCACGAGCAGTACTTC CASSQVFWGRLHEQYF
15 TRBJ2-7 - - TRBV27 TGTGCCAGCAGTTCTTATAGGGGCAGTTTATACGAGCAGTACTTC CASSSYRGSLYEQYF
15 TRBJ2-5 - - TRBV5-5 TGTGCCAGCAGCGTCCGAGGAGCGACCCTGGAGACCCAGTACTTC CASSVRGATLETQYF
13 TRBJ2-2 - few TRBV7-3 TGTGCCAGCAGCCTTGCGGGGACCGGGGAGCTGTTTTTT CASSLAGTGELFF
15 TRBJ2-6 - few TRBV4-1 TGCGCCAGCAGCCAAGTATCCTCTGGGGCCAACGTCCTGACTTTC CASSQVSSGANVLTF
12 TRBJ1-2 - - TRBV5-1 TGCGCCAGCAGCCCCAGCGGCTATGGCTACACCTTC CASSPSGYGYTF
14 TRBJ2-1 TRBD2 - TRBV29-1 TGCAGCGTTGAGGCGGGAGGGCAACGCAATGAGCAGTTCTTC CSVEAGGQRNEQFF
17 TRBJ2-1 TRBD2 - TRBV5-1 TGCGCCAGCAGCTTGGAGTCTGGCGGGAGGGCCCGGAATGAGCAGTTCTTC CASSLESGGRARNEQFF
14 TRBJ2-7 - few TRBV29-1 TGCAGCGTCTCTGCCCCGGGACAATACTACGAGCAGTACTTC CSVSAPGQYYEQYF
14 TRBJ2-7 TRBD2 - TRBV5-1 TGCGCCAGCAGCCCTAGCGGGAGCGTGTACGAGCAGTACTTC CASSPSGSVYEQYF
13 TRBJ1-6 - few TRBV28 TGTGCCAGCAGGGTCTACAGCAATTCACCCCTCCACTTT CASRVYSNSPLHF
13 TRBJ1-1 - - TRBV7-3 TGTGCCAGCAGCCCGCAACGGGGGTCTGAAGCTTTCTTT CASSPQRGSEAFF
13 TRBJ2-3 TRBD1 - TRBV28 TGTGCCAGCCGGGACAGCCCTCGAGATACGCAGTATTTT CASRDSPRDTQYF
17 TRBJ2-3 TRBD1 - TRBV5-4 TGTGCCAGCACCTCAAGGGGTGGGACAGAAAACACAGATACGCAGTATTTT CASTSRGGTENTDTQYF
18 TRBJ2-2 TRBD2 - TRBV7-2 TGTGCCAGCAGCTCCATAAAACTAGCGGGAGGATGGACCGGGGAGCTGTTTTTT CASSSIKLAGGWTGELFF
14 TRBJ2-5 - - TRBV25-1 TGTGCCAGCAGTGTCTTGGGGGGGCGAGAGACCCAGTACTTC CASSVLGGRETQYF
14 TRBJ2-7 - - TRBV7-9 TGTGCCAGCAGCTTAGCTCCCGGCCTAGGCGAGCAGTACTTC CASSLAPGLGEQYF
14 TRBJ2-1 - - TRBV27 TGTGCCAGCAGTTTAGGCGGCAGTTTCAATGAGCAGTTCTTC CASSLGGSFNEQFF
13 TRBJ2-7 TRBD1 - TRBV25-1 TGTGCCAGCCTTGGGGACAGGGTGGGTGAGCAGTACTTC CASLGDRVGEQYF
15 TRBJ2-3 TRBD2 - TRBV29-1 TGCAGCGCTGTGGGACTAGCGGGAGTAGGAGATACGCAGTATTTT CSAVGLAGVGDTQYF
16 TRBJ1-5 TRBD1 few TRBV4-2 TGTGCCAGCAGCCAAGAAGTTCAGGGGGGCAATCAGCCCCAGCATTTT CASSQEVQGGNQPQHF
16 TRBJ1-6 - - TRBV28 TGTGCCAGCAGTTTATCCCGGGGGGCCCAGAGGTCACCCCTCCACTTT CASSLSRGAQRSPLHF
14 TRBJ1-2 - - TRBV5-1 TGCGCCAGCAGCTTGAATGAGGCGGCCTATGGCTACACCTTC CASSLNEAAYGYTF
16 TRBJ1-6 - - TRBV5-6 TGTGCCAGCAGCCCATCCCGGGGCTCCTATAATTCACCCCTCCACTTT CASSPSRGSYNSPLHF
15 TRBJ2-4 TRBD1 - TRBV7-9 TGTGCCAGCAGCTTAACGACAGGGGAGAAACGGATTCAGTACTTC CASSLTTGEKRIQYF
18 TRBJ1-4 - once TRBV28 TGTGCCAGCAGCCTAACAGGGTCAGGGAGTGCAACTAATGAAAAACTGTTTTTT CASSLTGSGSATNEKLFF
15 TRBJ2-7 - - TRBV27 TGTGCCAGCAGTTTCTTGAAGGACAGACTCTACGAGCAGTACTTC CASSFLKDRLYEQYF
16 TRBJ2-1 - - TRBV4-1 TGCGCCAGCAGCCCGGGTTTGGGGGCGGGCGACAATGAGCAGTTCTTC CASSPGLGAGDNEQFF
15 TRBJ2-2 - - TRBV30 TGTGCCTGGAGGACAGGTCTTACCTTCACCGGGGAGCTGTTTTTT CAWRTGLTFTGELFF
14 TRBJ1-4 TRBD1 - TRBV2 TGTGCCAGCAGGGACAGGGGGCAGATAAAAAAACTGTTTTTT CASRDRGQIKKLFF
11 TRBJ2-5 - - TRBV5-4 TGTGCCAGCAGCCGTCAAGAGACCCAGTACTTC CASSRQETQYF
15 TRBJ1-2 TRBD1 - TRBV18 TGTGCCAGCTCACCCTACGGACAGGGGATGGGTGGCTACACCTTC CASSPYGQGMGGYTF
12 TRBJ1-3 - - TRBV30 TGTGGCGAAGGAGCCTCTGGAAACACCATATATTTT CGEGASGNTIYF
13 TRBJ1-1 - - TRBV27 TGTGCCAGCAGCGTAGAGGGGAACACTGAAGCTTTCTTT CASSVEGNTEAFF
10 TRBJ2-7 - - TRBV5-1 TGCGCCAGCACTCGGCTAGCGAGGTCCTTC CASTRLARSF
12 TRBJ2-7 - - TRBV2 TGTGCCGGCAGTGGGACAAGGGGAGAGCAGTACTTC CAGSGTRGEQYF
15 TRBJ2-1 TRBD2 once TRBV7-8 TGTGCCAGCAGCCTCGGACTAGCGGGGATGAGTGAGCAGTTCTTC CASSLGLAGMSEQFF
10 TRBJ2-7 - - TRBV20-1 TGCAGTGCATCGGGGGACGAGCAGTACTTC CSASGDEQYF
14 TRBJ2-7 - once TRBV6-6 TGTGCCAGCAGTTACTATACTGGGGCTTACGAGCAGTACTTC CASSYYTGAYEQYF
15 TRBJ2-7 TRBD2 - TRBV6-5 TGTGCCAGCGCGTCTAAGGCTAGCGGGAACTACGAGCAGTACTTC CASASKASGNYEQYF
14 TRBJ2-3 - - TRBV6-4 TGTGCCAGCAGTGAACGGGCTAGCTGGGATACGCAGTATTTT CASSERASWDTQYF
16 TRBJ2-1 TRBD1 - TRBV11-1 TGTGCCAGCAGCCGAGCAGACAGGGCCTCCTACAATGAGCAGTTCTTC CASSRADRASYNEQFF